These T cell receptor beta chains were read from a single sample in a study of cytomegalovirus exposure and HLA in healthy donors. TCRdb's table, derived via immunoSEQ multiplex PCR, lists solely in-frame clones and lacks some. The sample includes about 120,000 clones, 60% to 75% of them seen just once. Specimen: PBMCs. These receptors all stem from a woman between 35 and 50 years old in good health and CMV-seropositive. Both conserved end residues are part of each CDR3. Each record gives: D gene, clone size, V gene, J gene, CDR3 protein, CDR3 DNA. A D gene is named only where the DNA matches it firmly. For some rows the clone size is stated as once, few or many, or as a class when expanded; others skip it.

d_gene: .; abundance: .; v_gene: TRBV19; j_gene: TRBJ1-3; CDR3aa: CASSSARGAGNTIYF; CDR3nt: TGTGCCAGCTCGTCCGCCCGGGGGGCTGGAAACACCATATATTTT
d_gene: .; abundance: .; v_gene: TRBV30; j_gene: TRBJ2-5; CDR3aa: CAWSGAGGETQYF; CDR3nt: TGTGCCTGGAGTGGGGCAGGGGGGGAGACCCAGTACTTC
d_gene: TRBD1; abundance: .; v_gene: TRBV4-2; j_gene: TRBJ1-3; CDR3aa: CASSQRTGKERNTIYF; CDR3nt: TGTGCCAGCAGCCAACGGACAGGGAAGGAGAGAAACACCATATATTTT
d_gene: TRBD2; abundance: once; v_gene: TRBV9; j_gene: TRBJ2-1; CDR3aa: CASSSGGEAYNEQFF; CDR3nt: TGTGCCAGCAGCTCGGGAGGGGAGGCCTACAATGAGCAGTTCTTC
d_gene: TRBD1; abundance: .; v_gene: TRBV5-1; j_gene: TRBJ2-3; CDR3aa: CASSWRQGSTDTQYF; CDR3nt: TGCGCCAGCAGCTGGCGACAGGGATCCACAGATACGCAGTATTTT
d_gene: .; abundance: .; v_gene: TRBV19; j_gene: TRBJ2-7; CDR3aa: CATGQYYEQYF; CDR3nt: TGTGCCACCGGACAGTACTACGAGCAGTACTTC
d_gene: .; abundance: .; v_gene: TRBV28; j_gene: TRBJ1-1; CDR3aa: CASSYGGANTEAFF; CDR3nt: TGTGCCAGCAGTTATGGGGGGGCGAACACTGAAGCTTTCTTT
d_gene: TRBD1; abundance: .; v_gene: TRBV7-3; j_gene: TRBJ1-6; CDR3aa: CASSLTGGGFSPLHF; CDR3nt: TGTGCCAGCAGCTTAACAGGGGGCGGATTTTCACCCCTCCACTTT
d_gene: TRBD2; abundance: .; v_gene: TRBV2; j_gene: TRBJ2-3; CDR3aa: CASMESGGAATQYF; CDR3nt: TGTGCCAGCATGGAGAGCGGGGGGGCCGCTACGCAGTATTTT
d_gene: .; abundance: .; v_gene: TRBV7-9; j_gene: TRBJ1-4; CDR3aa: CASSSSTGRSREKLFF; CDR3nt: TGTGCCAGCAGCTCCTCTACAGGGCGATCTCGTGAAAAACTGTTTTTT
d_gene: .; abundance: .; v_gene: TRBV7-8; j_gene: TRBJ1-2; CDR3aa: CASSLDKRVGYTF; CDR3nt: TGTGCCAGCAGCTTAGATAAGCGGGTGGGCTACACCTTC
d_gene: .; abundance: .; v_gene: TRBV19; j_gene: TRBJ2-5; CDR3aa: CASSNRQPQGTQYF; CDR3nt: TGTGCCAGTAGTAACCGACAGCCCCAGGGGACCCAGTACTTC
d_gene: .; abundance: few; v_gene: TRBV29-1; j_gene: TRBJ2-1; CDR3aa: CSIKTGPWEQFF; CDR3nt: TGCAGCATCAAAACAGGGCCCTGGGAGCAGTTCTTC
d_gene: .; abundance: .; v_gene: TRBV30; j_gene: TRBJ2-3; CDR3aa: CAWSVLQVGDTQYF; CDR3nt: TGTGCCTGGAGTGTACTCCAGGTGGGAGATACGCAGTATTTT
d_gene: TRBD1; abundance: few; v_gene: TRBV5-8; j_gene: TRBJ2-1; CDR3aa: CASSLGDRAYNEQFF; CDR3nt: TGTGCCAGCAGCTTGGGGGACAGGGCCTACAATGAGCAGTTCTTC
d_gene: .; abundance: .; v_gene: TRBV6-5; j_gene: TRBJ2-3; CDR3aa: CASRRVGTDTQYF; CDR3nt: TGTGCCAGCAGGAGGGTAGGCACAGATACGCAGTATTTT
d_gene: .; abundance: .; v_gene: TRBV7-9; j_gene: TRBJ1-1; CDR3aa: CASAYGEMNTEAFF; CDR3nt: TGTGCCAGCGCTTACGGGGAAATGAACACTGAAGCTTTCTTT
d_gene: TRBD2; abundance: .; v_gene: TRBV5-1; j_gene: TRBJ2-1; CDR3aa: CASSPGTSGVHEQFF; CDR3nt: TGCGCCAGCAGCCCAGGGACTAGCGGGGTACATGAGCAGTTCTTC
d_gene: .; abundance: .; v_gene: TRBV18; j_gene: TRBJ1-1; CDR3aa: CASSQGSNTEAFF; CDR3nt: TGTGCCAGCTCACAGGGGTCCAACACTGAAGCTTTCTTT
d_gene: TRBD1; abundance: .; v_gene: TRBV7-7; j_gene: TRBJ2-7; CDR3aa: CASSSWTGHYEQYF; CDR3nt: TGTGCTAGCAGCTCCTGGACAGGCCACTACGAGCAGTACTTC
d_gene: TRBD1; abundance: few; v_gene: TRBV7-6; j_gene: TRBJ1-1; CDR3aa: CASSQGQGTGAFF; CDR3nt: TGTGCCAGCAGCCAAGGACAGGGGACGGGAGCTTTCTTT
d_gene: .; abundance: .; v_gene: TRBV6-5; j_gene: TRBJ2-7; CDR3aa: CASSYGGTYEQYF; CDR3nt: TGTGCCAGCAGTTACGGCGGAACCTACGAGCAGTACTTC
d_gene: .; abundance: .; v_gene: TRBV7-2; j_gene: TRBJ1-5; CDR3aa: CASSSGTQNYQPQHF; CDR3nt: TGTGCCAGCAGCTCCGGGACACAAAACTATCAGCCCCAGCATTTT
d_gene: .; abundance: .; v_gene: TRBV12-5; j_gene: TRBJ2-5; CDR3aa: CASWQGTLETQYF; CDR3nt: TGTGCTAGTTGGCAGGGGACCTTAGAGACCCAGTACTTC
d_gene: TRBD1; abundance: few; v_gene: TRBV29-1; j_gene: TRBJ2-5; CDR3aa: CSVQGAQETQYF; CDR3nt: TGCAGCGTTCAGGGGGCCCAAGAGACCCAGTACTTC
d_gene: .; abundance: .; v_gene: TRBV19; j_gene: TRBJ1-5; CDR3aa: CASSIDGTIGLPQHF; CDR3nt: TGTGCCAGTAGTATAGATGGGACAATCGGGTTACCCCAGCATTTT
d_gene: TRBD1; abundance: once; v_gene: TRBV7-3; j_gene: TRBJ2-2; CDR3aa: CASSLSDRVNTGELFF; CDR3nt: TGTGCCAGCAGCCTTTCGGACAGGGTCAACACCGGGGAGCTGTTTTTT
d_gene: .; abundance: few; v_gene: TRBV15; j_gene: TRBJ1-5; CDR3aa: CATSRGQGAGDQPQHF; CDR3nt: TGTGCCACCAGCAGAGGTCAAGGGGCTGGAGATCAGCCCCAGCATTTT
d_gene: TRBD2; abundance: .; v_gene: TRBV7-6; j_gene: TRBJ2-1; CDR3aa: CASSLGLADGNEQFF; CDR3nt: TGTGCCAGCAGCTTAGGACTAGCGGATGGGAATGAGCAGTTCTTC
d_gene: .; abundance: once; v_gene: TRBV18; j_gene: TRBJ1-1; CDR3aa: CASSPFQQGGNTEAFF; CDR3nt: TGTGCCAGCTCACCTTTTCAACAGGGCGGTAACACTGAAGCTTTCTTT
d_gene: .; abundance: .; v_gene: TRBV5-1; j_gene: TRBJ2-7; CDR3aa: CASSLIILEQYF; CDR3nt: TGCGCCAGCAGCTTAATAATCCTCGAGCAGTACTTC
d_gene: .; abundance: .; v_gene: TRBV2; j_gene: TRBJ1-5; CDR3aa: CASSGENRAQHF; CDR3nt: TGTGCCAGCTCGGGGGAGAATCGCGCCCAGCATTTT
d_gene: TRBD1; abundance: .; v_gene: TRBV2; j_gene: TRBJ1-1; CDR3aa: CASRVRQGDTEAFF; CDR3nt: TGTGCCAGCAGAGTAAGACAGGGGGACACTGAAGCTTTCTTT
d_gene: TRBD1; abundance: .; v_gene: TRBV25-1; j_gene: TRBJ1-3; CDR3aa: CASSPTGEQGNTIYF; CDR3nt: TGTGCCAGCAGCCCGACAGGGGAGCAGGGAAACACCATATATTTT
d_gene: .; abundance: few; v_gene: TRBV6-5; j_gene: TRBJ1-1; CDR3aa: CASSRGGNTEAFF; CDR3nt: TGTGCCAGCTCGCGAGGGGGGAACACTGAAGCTTTCTTT
d_gene: .; abundance: .; v_gene: TRBV30; j_gene: TRBJ1-6; CDR3aa: CAWSREVGQNSPLHF; CDR3nt: TGTGCCTGGAGTCGAGAGGTCGGCCAAAATTCACCCCTCCACTTT
d_gene: .; abundance: once; v_gene: TRBV5-4; j_gene: TRBJ1-2; CDR3aa: CASSLGRYYGYTF; CDR3nt: TGTGCCAGCAGCTTGGGCAGGTACTATGGCTACACCTTC
d_gene: TRBD2; abundance: .; v_gene: TRBV4-2; j_gene: TRBJ2-1; CDR3aa: CASSQDWGIAGGAFNEQFF; CDR3nt: TGTGCCAGCAGCCAAGATTGGGGTATAGCGGGGGGGGCTTTCAATGAGCAGTTCTTC
d_gene: TRBD1; abundance: .; v_gene: TRBV7-3; j_gene: TRBJ1-1; CDR3aa: CASSFRDRANTEAFF; CDR3nt: TGTGCCAGCAGCTTCCGGGACAGAGCTAACACTGAAGCTTTCTTT
d_gene: .; abundance: .; v_gene: TRBV30; j_gene: TRBJ1-5; CDR3aa: CAFTDTGQPQHF; CDR3nt: TGTGCCTTCACCGACACTGGGCAGCCCCAGCATTTT
d_gene: .; abundance: .; v_gene: TRBV5-1; j_gene: TRBJ2-2; CDR3aa: CASSLVSGELFF; CDR3nt: TGCGCCAGCAGCTTGGTTTCGGGGGAGCTGTTTTTT
d_gene: .; abundance: .; v_gene: TRBV5-1; j_gene: TRBJ2-3; CDR3aa: CASSLGNSGYTDTQYF; CDR3nt: TGCGCCAGCAGCTTGGGTAATAGCGGTTACACAGATACGCAGTATTTT
d_gene: TRBD1; abundance: .; v_gene: TRBV30; j_gene: TRBJ2-7; CDR3aa: CAYSTGGPYEQYF; CDR3nt: TGTGCCTACTCGACAGGGGGGCCCTACGAGCAGTACTTC
d_gene: .; abundance: few; v_gene: TRBV5-6; j_gene: TRBJ1-1; CDR3aa: CASSLVSGNTEAFF; CDR3nt: TGTGCCAGCAGCTTGGTATCAGGGAACACTGAAGCTTTCTTT
d_gene: TRBD1; abundance: .; v_gene: TRBV6-6; j_gene: TRBJ1-6; CDR3aa: CASSLRGQDSPLHF; CDR3nt: TGTGCCAGCAGTTTGAGGGGGCAGGATTCACCCCTCCACTTT
d_gene: TRBD2; abundance: .; v_gene: TRBV30; j_gene: TRBJ2-1; CDR3aa: CAWGGEEVNEQFF; CDR3nt: TGTGCCTGGGGGGGGGAGGAGGTCAATGAGCAGTTCTTC